This T cell receptor beta chain originates from a study of blood T cell repertoires in COVID-19. V lost 1 base and J lost 1, with 13 bases in between. The CDR3 contains 16 residues. The germline V gene encodes CDR1 SGHAT and CDR2 FQNNGV. The data were produced by immunoSEQ multiplex PCR, yet TCRdb's version contains in-frame clones alone and is incomplete. Of about 220,000 clones listed, about 85% were seen once; the top ten hold just under 20%. The clonotype was recovered from a man younger than 45 with active or convalescent COVID-19. The chain employs TRBV11-2 and TRBJ1-1, with a possible D match to TRBD1 (5 bases). The sample taken for sequencing was peripheral blood. DNA of the CDR3: TGTGCCAGCAGCTTAGTCGGGGGACGCCGGAACACTGAAGCTTTCTTT. Translating it yields CASSLVGGRRNTEAFF.